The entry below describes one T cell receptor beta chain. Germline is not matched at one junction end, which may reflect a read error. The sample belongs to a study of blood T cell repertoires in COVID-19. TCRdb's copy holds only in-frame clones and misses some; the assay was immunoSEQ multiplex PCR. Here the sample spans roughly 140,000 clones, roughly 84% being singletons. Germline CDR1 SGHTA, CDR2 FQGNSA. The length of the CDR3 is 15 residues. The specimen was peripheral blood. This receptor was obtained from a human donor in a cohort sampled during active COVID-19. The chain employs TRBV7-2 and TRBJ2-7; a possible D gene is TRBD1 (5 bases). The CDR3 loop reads CASRLDGRADNEQYF. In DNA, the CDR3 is TGTGCCAGCAGATTAGACGGCAGGGCCGACAACGAGCAGTACTTC.